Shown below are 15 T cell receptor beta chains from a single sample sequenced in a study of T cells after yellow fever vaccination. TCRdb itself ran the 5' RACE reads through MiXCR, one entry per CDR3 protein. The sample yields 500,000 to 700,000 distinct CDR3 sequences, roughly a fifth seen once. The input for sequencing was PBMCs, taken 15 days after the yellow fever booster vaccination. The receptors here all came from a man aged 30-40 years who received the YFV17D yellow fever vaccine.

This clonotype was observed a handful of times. CDR3 nucleotide sequence: TGTGCCAGCACCCTTGAGGGAGCGACCCAGTACTTC. Protein sequence: CASTLEGATQYF. The rearrangement uses TRBV12-3 or TRBV12-4 and TRBJ2-5; maybe TRBD2 (5 bases). This CDR3 is 12 amino acids long. Trimming removed 7 bases at V and 7 bases at J, with 13 bases between.

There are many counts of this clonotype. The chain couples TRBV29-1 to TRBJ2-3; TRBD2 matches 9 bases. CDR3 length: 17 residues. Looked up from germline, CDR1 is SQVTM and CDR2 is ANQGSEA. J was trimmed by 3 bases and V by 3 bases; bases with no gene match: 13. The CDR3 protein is CSVDPGTPTSGTDTQYF. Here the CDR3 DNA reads TGCAGCGTTGACCCCGGGACACCGACTAGCGGAACAGATACGCAGTATTTT.

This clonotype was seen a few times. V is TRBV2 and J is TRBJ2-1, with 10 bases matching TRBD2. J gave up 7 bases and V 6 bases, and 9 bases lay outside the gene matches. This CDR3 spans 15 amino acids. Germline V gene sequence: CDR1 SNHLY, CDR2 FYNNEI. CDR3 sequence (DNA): TGTGCCAGCAGATCCGGGACTAGCGTCCCAAATGAGCAGTTCTTC. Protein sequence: CASRSGTSVPNEQFF.

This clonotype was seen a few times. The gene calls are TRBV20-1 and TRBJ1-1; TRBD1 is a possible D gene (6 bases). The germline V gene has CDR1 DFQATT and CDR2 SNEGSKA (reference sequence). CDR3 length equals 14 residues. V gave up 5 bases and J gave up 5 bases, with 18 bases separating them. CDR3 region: CSAGGGGAITEAFF. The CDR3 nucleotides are TGCAGTGCTGGAGGTGGGGGGGCGATAACTGAAGCTTTCTTT.

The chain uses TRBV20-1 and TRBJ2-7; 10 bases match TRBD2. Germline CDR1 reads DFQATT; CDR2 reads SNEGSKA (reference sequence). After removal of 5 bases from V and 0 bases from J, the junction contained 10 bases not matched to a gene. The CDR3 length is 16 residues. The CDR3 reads CSARGTSVHSSYEQYF. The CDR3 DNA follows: TGCAGTGCTCGCGGGACTAGCGTTCACAGCTCCTACGAGCAGTACTTC.

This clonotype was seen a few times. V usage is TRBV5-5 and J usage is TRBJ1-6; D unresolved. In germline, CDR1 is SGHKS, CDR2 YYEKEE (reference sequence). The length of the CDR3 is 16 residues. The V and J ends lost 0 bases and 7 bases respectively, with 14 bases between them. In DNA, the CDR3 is TGTGCCAGCAGCTTGGGACATCGGATACCCAATTCACCCCTCCACTTT. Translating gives CASSLGHRIPNSPLHF.

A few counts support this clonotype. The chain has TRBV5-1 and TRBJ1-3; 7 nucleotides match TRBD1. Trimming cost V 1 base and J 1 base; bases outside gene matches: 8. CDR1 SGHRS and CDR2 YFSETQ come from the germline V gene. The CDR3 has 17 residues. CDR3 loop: CASSLFDRATSGNTIYF. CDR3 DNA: TGCGCCAGCAGCTTGTTCGACAGGGCGACATCTGGAAACACCATATATTTT.

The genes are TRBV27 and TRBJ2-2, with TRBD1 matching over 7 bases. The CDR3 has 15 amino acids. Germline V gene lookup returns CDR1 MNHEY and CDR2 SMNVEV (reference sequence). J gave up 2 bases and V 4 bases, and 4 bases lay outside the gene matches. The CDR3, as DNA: TGTGCCAGCAGTTCCCCAGGGGGTAACACCGGGGAGCTGTTTTTT. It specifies CASSSPGGNTGELFF.

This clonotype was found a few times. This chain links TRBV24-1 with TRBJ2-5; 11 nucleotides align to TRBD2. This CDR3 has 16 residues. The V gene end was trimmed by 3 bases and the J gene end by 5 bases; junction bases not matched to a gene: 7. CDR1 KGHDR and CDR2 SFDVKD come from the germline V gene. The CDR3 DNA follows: TGTGCCACCAGTGATCCTCTAGCGGGAGGAGGGGAGACCCAGTACTTC. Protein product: CATSDPLAGGGETQYF.

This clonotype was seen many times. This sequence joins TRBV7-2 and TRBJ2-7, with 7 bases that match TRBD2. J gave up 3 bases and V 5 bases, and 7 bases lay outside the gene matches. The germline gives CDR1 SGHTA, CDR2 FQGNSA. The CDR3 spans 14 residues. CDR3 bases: TGTGCCAGCAGCACGGACGGGGGGAACTACGAGCAGTACTTC. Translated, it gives CASSTDGGNYEQYF.

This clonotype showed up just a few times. The chain's CDR3 is CASTRQGTTNTEAFF. The CDR3 DNA follows: TGCGCCAGCACCCGACAGGGGACAACAAACACTGAAGCTTTCTTT. The chain uses TRBV5-1 and TRBJ1-1, with 8 bases that match TRBD1. V gave up 6 bases and J gave up 2 bases; unmatched junction bases: 9. The CDR3 extends over 15 amino acids. CDR1 is SGHRS and CDR2 is YFSETQ in the germline V gene.

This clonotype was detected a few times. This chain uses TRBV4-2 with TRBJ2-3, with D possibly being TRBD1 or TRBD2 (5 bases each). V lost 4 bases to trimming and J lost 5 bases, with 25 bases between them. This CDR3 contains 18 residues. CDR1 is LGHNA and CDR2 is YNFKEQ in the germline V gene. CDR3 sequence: CASSLRGSPAVTEDTQYF. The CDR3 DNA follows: TGTGCCAGCAGCCTCCGGGGCTCCCCGGCTGTAACGGAAGATACGCAGTATTTT.

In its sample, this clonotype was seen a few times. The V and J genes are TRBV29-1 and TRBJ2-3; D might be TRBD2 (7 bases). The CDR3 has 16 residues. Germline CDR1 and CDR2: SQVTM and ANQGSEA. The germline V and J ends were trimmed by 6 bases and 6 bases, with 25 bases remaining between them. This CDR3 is CSVKRGASGETDTQYF. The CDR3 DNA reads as TGCAGCGTCAAAAGGGGGGCGAGCGGGGAGACGGATACGCAGTATTTT.

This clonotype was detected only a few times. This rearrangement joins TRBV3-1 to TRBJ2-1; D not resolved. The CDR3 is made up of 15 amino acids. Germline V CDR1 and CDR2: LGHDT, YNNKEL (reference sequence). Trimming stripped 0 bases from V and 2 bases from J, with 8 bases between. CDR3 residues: CASSQDIIPYNEQFF. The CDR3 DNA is TGTGCCAGCAGCCAAGATATAATCCCCTACAATGAGCAGTTCTTC.

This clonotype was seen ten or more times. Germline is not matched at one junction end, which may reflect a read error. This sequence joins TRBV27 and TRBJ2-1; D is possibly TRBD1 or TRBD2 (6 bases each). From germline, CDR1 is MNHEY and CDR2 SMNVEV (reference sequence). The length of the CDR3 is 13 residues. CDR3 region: CASSLGGRNEQFF. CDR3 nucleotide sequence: TGCGCCAGCAGCTTGGGGGGCCGCAATGAGCAGTTCTTC.